This T cell receptor (beta chain) emerged from a study of blood T cell repertoires in COVID-19. Clones were sequenced by immunoSEQ multiplex PCR, and TCRdb holds only the in-frame ones, with some missing. The sample holds over 75,000 clones; roughly 88% are singletons and the top ten take roughly 2.1%. Per germline, CDR1 MGHRA and CDR2 YSYEKL. CDR3 length: 14 amino acids. Deletions cut 0 bases from V and 2 bases from J, with 8 bases between. The chain carries TRBV4-1 and TRBJ2-7; D might be TRBD1 (6 bases). Sequencing was done on a sample of peripheral blood. The source is a man aged 50 or older with COVID-19, enrolled during active disease. CDR3 amino acids: CASSQEQGAYEQYF. DNA of the CDR3: TGCGCCAGCAGCCAAGAACAGGGCGCCTACGAGCAGTACTTC.